This note documents a single T cell receptor (beta chain) sequence. The antigen is unknown. This CDR3 is built from 13 residues. Per germline, CDR1 LGHNA and CDR2 YNFKEQ. V was shortened by 0 bases and J by 3 bases, with 3 bases between the two germline ends. TCRdb reprocessed the reads with MiXCR, giving one entry per CDR3 protein. Altogether over 50,000 distinct CDR3 sequences are present, around 21% being singletons, with the ten largest covering 73%. This sample was taken from a study of T cell repertoires in cytomegalovirus infection. This TCR was recovered from a human donor in good health (CMV status not recorded). Some clones in this sample may be carry-over from other donors' samples. Sample: CD8+ T cells from cultured PBMCs, taken from culture after CMV antigen stimulation. The chain uses TRBV4-2 and TRBJ1-3; D unresolved. The CDR3 coding sequence is TGTGCCAGCAGCCAAGATATTGGAAACACCATATATTTT. As protein: CASSQDIGNTIYF.